The clone carrying this T cell receptor beta chain was observed a few times. This sample is drawn from a study of OX40 agonist ivuxolimab in advanced cancers. The assay was immunoSEQ multiplex PCR, and TCRdb's table has in-frame clones only and misses some. The sample has tens of thousands of clones, 84% seen once. CDR1 is MNHEY, CDR2 SMNVEV, per germline (reference sequence). This CDR3 spans 16 amino acids. The V and J ends lost 6 bases and 4 bases, in that order; junction bases with no gene match: 7. The sequence was collected from an adult with an advanced solid tumor such as melanoma, head and neck, liver or kidney cancer. This specimen consisted of CD4+ or CD8+ T cells sorted from blood, obtained in a trial of the OX40 agonist ivuxolimab. The chain couples TRBV27 to TRBJ1-6; 9 nucleotides match TRBD1. CDR3 amino acids: CASRGQGRGYNSPLHF. DNA of the CDR3: TGTGCCAGCAGGGGACAGGGAAGGGGGTATAATTCACCCCTCCACTTT.